The rows below give T cell receptor beta chains drawn from one sample of a study of blood T cell repertoires in COVID-19. Produced via immunoSEQ multiplex PCR; TCRdb's table is partial and in-frame only. The sample contains about 160,000 clones, 75% to 90% of which appear only once. Source material: peripheral blood. These receptors originate from a woman aged 80 or over with active or convalescent COVID-19. The CDR3 runs from the conserved cysteine through the conserved F or W. A D gene is named only where the DNA matches it firmly. A row's size may be missing; if present it is once, few, many or a size class.

CDR3 DNA: TGTGCCAGCAGCTTAGGCGGGCCAAGTGGCTACACCTTC
CDR3 protein: CASSLGGPSGYTF
clone size: few
D gene: -
J gene: TRBJ1-2
V gene: TRBV7-9

CDR3 DNA: TGTGCCAGCTCACCACAGGGGGTAATTCGCGAAAAACTGTTTTTT
CDR3 protein: CASSPQGVIREKLFF
clone size: -
D gene: -
J gene: TRBJ1-4
V gene: TRBV18

CDR3 DNA: TGTGCCAGCAGAAATACAGGGGGCACTGAAGCTTTCTTT
CDR3 protein: CASRNTGGTEAFF
clone size: -
D gene: TRBD1
J gene: TRBJ1-1
V gene: TRBV6-4

CDR3 DNA: TGTGCCAGCTCACCAGACCGACTCTGGGGCTACACCTTC
CDR3 protein: CASSPDRLWGYTF
clone size: -
D gene: -
J gene: TRBJ1-2
V gene: TRBV18

CDR3 DNA: TGTGCCAGCGCGACTAGCGGGGTGTTGGGCGGGGAGCTGTTTTTT
CDR3 protein: CASATSGVLGGELFF
clone size: -
D gene: TRBD2
J gene: TRBJ2-2
V gene: TRBV27

CDR3 DNA: TGTGCCATCAGTGACCCGGGATCCAACTATGGCTACACCTTC
CDR3 protein: CAISDPGSNYGYTF
clone size: few
D gene: -
J gene: TRBJ1-2
V gene: TRBV10-3

CDR3 DNA: TGCGCCAGCAAAGCTAGCGGGGGGCACCAAGAGACCCAGTACTTC
CDR3 protein: CASKASGGHQETQYF
clone size: -
D gene: TRBD2
J gene: TRBJ2-5
V gene: TRBV5-1

CDR3 DNA: TGTGCCAGTAGTAGCGCGGGGGCCAACACTGAAGCTTTCTTT
CDR3 protein: CASSSAGANTEAFF
clone size: -
D gene: -
J gene: TRBJ1-1
V gene: TRBV19

CDR3 DNA: TGTGCCAGCTCACCGGGACAGGGTTACACTGAAGCTTTCTTT
CDR3 protein: CASSPGQGYTEAFF
clone size: -
D gene: TRBD1
J gene: TRBJ1-1
V gene: TRBV18

CDR3 DNA: TGCGCCAGCAGCCAAGAGGACAGGGGTAATTCACCCCTCCACTTT
CDR3 protein: CASSQEDRGNSPLHF
clone size: -
D gene: TRBD1
J gene: TRBJ1-6
V gene: TRBV4-3

CDR3 DNA: TGTGCCAGCAGTTCGAGGACATTTGGCTACACCTTC
CDR3 protein: CASSSRTFGYTF
clone size: -
D gene: -
J gene: TRBJ1-2
V gene: TRBV6-5

CDR3 DNA: TGTGCCAGCAGTTACTCGAGGGACACTGAAGCTTTCTTT
CDR3 protein: CASSYSRDTEAFF
clone size: few
D gene: -
J gene: TRBJ1-1
V gene: TRBV6-2/TRBV6-3

CDR3 DNA: TGTGCCAGCAGCCGGCGGGAGGGACTAGCGGGACTCGGGCCAGATACGCAGTATTTT
CDR3 protein: CASSRREGLAGLGPDTQYF
clone size: -
D gene: TRBD2
J gene: TRBJ2-3
V gene: TRBV3-1/TRBV3-2

CDR3 DNA: TGTGCCAGCAGCGCTCGTCCGGGACTAGCCTCGGAGACCCAGTACTTC
CDR3 protein: CASSARPGLASETQYF
clone size: -
D gene: TRBD2
J gene: TRBJ2-5
V gene: TRBV9

CDR3 DNA: TGCGCCAGCAGCTCCCTGGCGGGCATCCAAGAGACCCAGTACTTC
CDR3 protein: CASSSLAGIQETQYF
clone size: few
D gene: -
J gene: TRBJ2-5
V gene: TRBV5-1

CDR3 DNA: TGTGCCAGCAGTTACACAGGGGGAGTGAACACTGAAGCTTTCTTT
CDR3 protein: CASSYTGGVNTEAFF
clone size: -
D gene: TRBD1
J gene: TRBJ1-1
V gene: TRBV6-5

CDR3 DNA: TGCGCCAGCAGTGAGTCTAAGGGGCGAACTGAAGCTTTCTTT
CDR3 protein: CASSESKGRTEAFF
clone size: few
D gene: -
J gene: TRBJ1-1
V gene: TRBV10-1

CDR3 DNA: TGTGCCAGCAGTTTAAGCCCGGGACAGGGAATGAACACTGAAGCTTTCTTT
CDR3 protein: CASSLSPGQGMNTEAFF
clone size: -
D gene: TRBD1
J gene: TRBJ1-1
V gene: TRBV27

CDR3 DNA: TGTGCCAGCAGCTATTATAGAGTGGGGGGTCGAAATCAGCCCCAGCATTTT
CDR3 protein: CASSYYRVGGRNQPQHF
clone size: -
D gene: -
J gene: TRBJ1-5
V gene: TRBV5-8

CDR3 DNA: TGTGCCAGCAGCTTAGAAAAGAGAGGCTACACCTTC
CDR3 protein: CASSLEKRGYTF
clone size: -
D gene: -
J gene: TRBJ1-2
V gene: TRBV7-2

CDR3 DNA: TGCGCCAGCAGCTTGGGGGCCGGGGGGAACACTGAAGCTTTCTTT
CDR3 protein: CASSLGAGGNTEAFF
clone size: -
D gene: -
J gene: TRBJ1-1
V gene: TRBV5-1

CDR3 DNA: TGTGCCAGCAGCGAGGGCCACACCGGACAGACGACTAACTATGGCTACACCTTC
CDR3 protein: CASSEGHTGQTTNYGYTF
clone size: -
D gene: -
J gene: TRBJ1-2
V gene: TRBV9

CDR3 DNA: TGCGCCAGCAGCTCCGGGGGGGCCTACGAGCAGTACTTC
CDR3 protein: CASSSGGAYEQYF
clone size: -
D gene: TRBD2
J gene: TRBJ2-7
V gene: TRBV5-1

CDR3 DNA: TGCGCCAGCAGCTTACAGGTTTTACTTTCTGGAAACACCATATATTTT
CDR3 protein: CASSLQVLLSGNTIYF
clone size: -
D gene: -
J gene: TRBJ1-3
V gene: TRBV4-1

CDR3 DNA: TGCGCCAGCAGCCAAGAGACACTCGGAACCTACGAGCAGTACTTC
CDR3 protein: CASSQETLGTYEQYF
clone size: -
D gene: -
J gene: TRBJ2-7
V gene: TRBV4-3

CDR3 DNA: TGTGCCAGTAGTAGAGCGGGGCCAGCGGGGGGCTACACCTTC
CDR3 protein: CASSRAGPAGGYTF
clone size: few
D gene: -
J gene: TRBJ1-2
V gene: TRBV19

CDR3 DNA: TGCGCCAGCAGCTCCCCAGGGAACACCGGGGAGCTGTTTTTT
CDR3 protein: CASSSPGNTGELFF
clone size: -
D gene: -
J gene: TRBJ2-2
V gene: TRBV5-1

CDR3 DNA: TGTGCCAGCAGCCGAGGGGGAATTGAAGCTTTCTTT
CDR3 protein: CASSRGGIEAFF
clone size: few
D gene: -
J gene: TRBJ1-1
V gene: TRBV9

CDR3 DNA: TGCGCCAGCAGCCAAGAAACAGGGTTCACTGAAGCTTTCTTT
CDR3 protein: CASSQETGFTEAFF
clone size: -
D gene: -
J gene: TRBJ1-1
V gene: TRBV4-1

CDR3 DNA: TGTGCCAGCAGTGTGACAGGGGCCTCCCTATTCCCGGGCACTGAAGCTTTCTTT
CDR3 protein: CASSVTGASLFPGTEAFF
clone size: once
D gene: TRBD1
J gene: TRBJ1-1
V gene: TRBV2

CDR3 DNA: TGTGCCAGCAGCTTAGGGGGACAGGGGAGGACTGAAGCTTTCTTT
CDR3 protein: CASSLGGQGRTEAFF
clone size: -
D gene: TRBD1
J gene: TRBJ1-1
V gene: TRBV13

CDR3 DNA: TGCGCCAGCAGCCAATCCCCTGGCCGTACCCAAGAGACCCAGTACTTC
CDR3 protein: CASSQSPGRTQETQYF
clone size: -
D gene: -
J gene: TRBJ2-5
V gene: TRBV4-3

CDR3 DNA: TGTGCCAGCAGTGTAGGACAGGGGGTACCTCAGCCCCAGCATTTT
CDR3 protein: CASSVGQGVPQPQHF
clone size: -
D gene: TRBD1
J gene: TRBJ1-5
V gene: TRBV2